These T cell receptor beta chains were read from a single sample in a study of cytomegalovirus exposure and HLA in healthy donors. The table came from immunoSEQ multiplex PCR; TCRdb's copy has only in-frame clones and leaves some out. The profile shows approximately 270,000 clones, about 90% of them singletons. Sequencing used PBMCs. These receptors originate from a man aged 18 to 35 in good health and CMV-seropositive. CDR3s include the opening cysteine and the closing phenylalanine or tryptophan. Each record gives: V gene, D gene, J gene, clone size, CDR3 DNA, CDR3 protein. The D gene is left open where the match is weak. Some rows have no size entry. The others give once, few or many, or a class for an expanded clone.

TRBV2	.	TRBJ2-4	.	TGTGCCAGCAGCCCCGGGCTGGGGAACATTCAGTACTTC	CASSPGLGNIQYF
TRBV4-1	.	TRBJ1-2	.	TGCGCCAGCAGCCAAGGTACAGGGAGGGCCTATGGCTACACCTTC	CASSQGTGRAYGYTF
TRBV7-9	.	TRBJ2-2	.	TGTGCCAGCAGTCCGAACTCGGAGGGCGGGGAGCTGTTTTTT	CASSPNSEGGELFF
TRBV5-1	.	TRBJ2-1	.	TGCGCCAGCAGCTTCGGGGACCATATCTACAATGAGCAGTTCTTC	CASSFGDHIYNEQFF
TRBV27	TRBD2	TRBJ2-1	.	TGTGCCAGCAGTACGATACCTCCTAGCGGGGCGATCTACAATGAGCAGTTCTTC	CASSTIPPSGAIYNEQFF
TRBV19	.	TRBJ2-7	.	TGTGCCAGTAGTATCAATTCAGGGGGGTTCGGCGAGCAGTACTTC	CASSINSGGFGEQYF
TRBV6-5	.	TRBJ1-4	medium-sized	TGTGCCAGCAGTCCCGCGGGGTTTCCTAATGAAAAACTGTTTTTT	CASSPAGFPNEKLFF
TRBV6-1	TRBD2	TRBJ2-3	.	TGTGCCAGCAGTGCGCGACTAGCGGGGACCACAGATACGCAGTATTTT	CASSARLAGTTDTQYF
TRBV27	.	TRBJ1-1	.	TGTGCCAGCAGTTTCCTTCAGGGTACCGGCACAGCTTTCTTT	CASSFLQGTGTAFF
TRBV29-1	.	TRBJ1-3	once	TGCAGCGTTGGAGGTGCGGGGCGAAGGTCTGGAAACACCATATATTTT	CSVGGAGRRSGNTIYF
TRBV5-1	.	TRBJ1-1	.	TGCGCCAGCAGCATCCAAACCCTGGGGACTGAAGCTTTCTTT	CASSIQTLGTEAFF
TRBV18	.	TRBJ2-1	.	TGTGCCAGCTCACCTAATCCTGGACTACCGCCCTACAATGAGCAGTTCTTC	CASSPNPGLPPYNEQFF
TRBV5-1	TRBD1	TRBJ2-1	once	TGCGCCAGCAGCTTGGAAACAGGGGTATACAATGAGCAGTTCTTC	CASSLETGVYNEQFF
TRBV7-8	TRBD1	TRBJ2-7	.	TGTGCCAGCAGCTTAAGTTCATGGACAGGGGTGAGGTACGAGCAGTACTTC	CASSLSSWTGVRYEQYF
TRBV5-1	.	TRBJ2-5	.	TGCGCCAGCAGCTTGGACAGGGTGGGAGAGACCCAGTACTTC	CASSLDRVGETQYF
TRBV7-9	.	TRBJ2-7	.	TGTGCCAGCAGCTGGGATGGCCCCTACGAGCAGTACTTC	CASSWDGPYEQYF
TRBV29-1	.	TRBJ1-1	.	TGCAGCGTTGAAGGACCGCGACGGGGCACTGAAGCTTTCTTT	CSVEGPRRGTEAFF
TRBV4-1	TRBD1	TRBJ1-4	.	TGCGCCAGCAGCCCAGGGACAGCTGCAACTAATGAAAAACTGTTTTTT	CASSPGTAATNEKLFF
TRBV6-1	TRBD2	TRBJ2-1	.	TGTGCCACCTCTGGAGTAGCGGGAAACTGGGCGCAGTTCTTC	CATSGVAGNWAQFF
TRBV27	.	TRBJ2-2	.	TGTGCCAGCAGTTTATTGGGGGCGCCGGACACCGGGGAGCTGTTTTTT	CASSLLGAPDTGELFF
TRBV11-2	.	TRBJ2-3	.	TGTGCCAGCAGCGCAGAGCTACAAGGCTACACAGATACGCAGTATTTT	CASSAELQGYTDTQYF